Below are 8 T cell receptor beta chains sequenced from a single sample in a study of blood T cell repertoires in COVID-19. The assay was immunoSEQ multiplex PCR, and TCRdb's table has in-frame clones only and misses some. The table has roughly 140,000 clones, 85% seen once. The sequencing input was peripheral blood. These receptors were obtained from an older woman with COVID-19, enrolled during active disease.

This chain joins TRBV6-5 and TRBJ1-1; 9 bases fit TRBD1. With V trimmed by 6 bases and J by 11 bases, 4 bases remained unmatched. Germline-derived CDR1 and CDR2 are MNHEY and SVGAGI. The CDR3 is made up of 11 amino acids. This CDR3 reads CASSRTGVAFF. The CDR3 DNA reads TGTGCCAGCAGCCGGACAGGGGTCGCTTTCTTT.

DNA for the CDR3: TGTGCCAGCAGTGACGACTTCACAGATACGCAGTATTTT. Its protein product is CASSDDFTDTQYF. V usage is TRBV6-4 and J usage is TRBJ2-3; D is uncertain. Germline V gene sequence: CDR1 MRHNA, CDR2 SNTAGT. The length of the CDR3 is 13 residues. V dropped 2 bases and J dropped 2 bases, with 5 bases sitting between them.

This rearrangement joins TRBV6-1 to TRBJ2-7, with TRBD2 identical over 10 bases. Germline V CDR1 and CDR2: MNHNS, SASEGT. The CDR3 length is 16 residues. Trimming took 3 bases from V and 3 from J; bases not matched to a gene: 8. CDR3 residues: CASSDPRTSGNYEQYF. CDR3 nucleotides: TGTGCCAGCAGTGACCCTCGGACTAGCGGAAACTACGAGCAGTACTTC.

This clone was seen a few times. The CDR3 reads CASSQKEGSYEQYV. In nucleotides, the CDR3 is TGCGCCAGCAGCCAAAAGGAGGGCTCCTACGAGCAGTACGTC. V is TRBV4-1 and J is TRBJ2-7; perhaps TRBD2 as D (6 bases). Germline V gene data show CDR1 as MGHRA and CDR2 as YSYEKL. Trimming took off 2 bases at V and 0 bases at J, with 8 bases between the two ends. The CDR3 runs to 14 residues.

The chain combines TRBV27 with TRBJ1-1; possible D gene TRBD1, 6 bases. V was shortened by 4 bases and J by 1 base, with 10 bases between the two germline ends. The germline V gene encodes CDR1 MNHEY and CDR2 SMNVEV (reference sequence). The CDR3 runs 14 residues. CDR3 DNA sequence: TGTGCCAGCAGTTCGGCAGGGGCGAACACTGAAGCTTTCTTT. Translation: CASSSAGANTEAFF.

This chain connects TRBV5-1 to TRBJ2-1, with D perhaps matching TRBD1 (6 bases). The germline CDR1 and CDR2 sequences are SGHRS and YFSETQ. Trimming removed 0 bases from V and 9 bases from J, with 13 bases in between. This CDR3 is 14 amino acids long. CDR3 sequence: CASSLGQVVGEQFF. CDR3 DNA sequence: TGCGCCAGCAGCTTGGGACAGGTGGTAGGTGAGCAGTTCTTC.

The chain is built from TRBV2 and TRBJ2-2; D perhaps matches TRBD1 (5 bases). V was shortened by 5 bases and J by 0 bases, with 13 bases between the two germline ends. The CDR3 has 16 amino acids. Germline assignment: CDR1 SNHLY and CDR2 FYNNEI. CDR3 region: CASSSFRAPNTGELFF. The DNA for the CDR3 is TGTGCCAGCAGTTCGTTCAGGGCCCCGAACACCGGGGAGCTGTTTTTT.

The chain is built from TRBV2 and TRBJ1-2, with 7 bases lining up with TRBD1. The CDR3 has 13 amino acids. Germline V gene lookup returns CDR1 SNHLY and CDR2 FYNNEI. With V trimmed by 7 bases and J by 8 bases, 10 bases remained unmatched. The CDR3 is CASNLQGKGGYTF. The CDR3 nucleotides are TGTGCCAGCAACCTACAGGGGAAGGGAGGCTACACCTTC.